Listed below are T cell receptor beta chains from one sample, sequenced in a study of CD8 T cells in ankylosing spondylitis. TCRdb redid the calling of the 5' RACE reads with MiXCR, one entry per CDR3 protein. The table includes approximately 45,000 distinct CDR3 sequences, around 3.8% detected once. What was sequenced was blood, either unsorted or a sorted T cell fraction (not recorded which). The receptors originated from a female donor with ankylosing spondylitis or in good health (not recorded which). Both conserved end residues are trimmed from each CDR3. Fields, in order: V gene, clone size, J gene, CDR3 protein. The size of a clone is reported for some rows only, either as once, few or many, or as a class for expanded clones.

V: TRBV9
size: NA
J: TRBJ2-5
CDR3: ASSVGAKETQY

V: TRBV9
size: many
J: TRBJ2-3
CDR3: ASSGRVVAGDTQY

V: TRBV9
size: many
J: TRBJ2-3
CDR3: ASSPGTEASTDTQY

V: TRBV9
size: many
J: TRBJ1-2
CDR3: ASSQPQGSYGYT

V: TRBV9
size: many
J: TRBJ2-3
CDR3: ASSIISASTDTQY

V: TRBV9
size: many
J: TRBJ2-7
CDR3: ASSVGGGTAEGEQY

V: TRBV9
size: many
J: TRBJ1-6
CDR3: ASSVVPDRGNSPLH

V: TRBV9
size: many
J: TRBJ2-1
CDR3: ASSAWDAWVEYNEQF

V: TRBV9
size: many
J: TRBJ1-6
CDR3: ASSPWDSENSPLH

V: TRBV9
size: many
J: TRBJ1-1
CDR3: ASSVDGTNTEAF

V: TRBV9
size: many
J: TRBJ1-1
CDR3: ASSVFPAPAGTEAF

V: TRBV9
size: many
J: TRBJ2-7
CDR3: ASSAWDRNYEQY

V: TRBV9
size: few
J: TRBJ2-5
CDR3: ASSPSGGYETQY

V: TRBV9
size: many
J: TRBJ2-1
CDR3: ASSVGAGGMVNEQF

V: TRBV9
size: many
J: TRBJ1-2
CDR3: ASSVDHTDGYT

V: TRBV9
size: few
J: TRBJ2-1
CDR3: ASSPRDRGRAGGLSEQF

V: TRBV9
size: many
J: TRBJ2-2
CDR3: ASSVDDSGGRSGELF

V: TRBV9
size: medium-sized
J: TRBJ1-5
CDR3: ASSPSGLSNQPQH

V: TRBV9
size: NA
J: TRBJ2-7
CDR3: ASSRDISYEQY

V: TRBV9
size: many
J: TRBJ1-5
CDR3: ASSFTGSNQPQH

V: TRBV9
size: NA
J: TRBJ1-1
CDR3: ASSPLGAFNTEAF

V: TRBV9
size: many
J: TRBJ2-2
CDR3: ASSVGGSGDVIGELF

V: TRBV9
size: many
J: TRBJ1-3
CDR3: ASSGTGQPGNTIY

V: TRBV9
size: many
J: TRBJ1-1
CDR3: ASSPGQGMMNTEAF

V: TRBV9
size: many
J: TRBJ1-1
CDR3: ASSVGRVVTEAF

V: TRBV9
size: many
J: TRBJ2-3
CDR3: ASSRDGPDTQY

V: TRBV9
size: many
J: TRBJ1-2
CDR3: ASSVASRGREGDGYT

V: TRBV9
size: NA
J: TRBJ1-1
CDR3: ASSVGGKGTEAF

V: TRBV9
size: NA
J: TRBJ2-1
CDR3: ASSSPSSYNEQF

V: TRBV9
size: many
J: TRBJ2-3
CDR3: ASTVAGALTDTQY

V: TRBV9
size: medium-sized
J: TRBJ2-1
CDR3: ASSPRGRQGATNEQF

V: TRBV9
size: many
J: TRBJ2-2
CDR3: ASSTAGGLITGELF

V: TRBV9
size: many
J: TRBJ2-7
CDR3: ASSGTGTGHGEQY